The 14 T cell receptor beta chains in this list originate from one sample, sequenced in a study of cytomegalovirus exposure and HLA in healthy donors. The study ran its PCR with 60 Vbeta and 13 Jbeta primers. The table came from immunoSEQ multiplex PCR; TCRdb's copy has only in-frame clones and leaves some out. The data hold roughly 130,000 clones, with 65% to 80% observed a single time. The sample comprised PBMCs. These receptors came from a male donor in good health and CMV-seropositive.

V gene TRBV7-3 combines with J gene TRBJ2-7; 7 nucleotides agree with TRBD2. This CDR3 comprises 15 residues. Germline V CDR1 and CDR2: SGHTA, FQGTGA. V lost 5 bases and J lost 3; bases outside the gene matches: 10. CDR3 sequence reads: CASSPGGGVGYEQYF. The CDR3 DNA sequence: TGTGCCAGCAGCCCTGGGGGGGGAGTCGGCTACGAGCAGTACTTC.

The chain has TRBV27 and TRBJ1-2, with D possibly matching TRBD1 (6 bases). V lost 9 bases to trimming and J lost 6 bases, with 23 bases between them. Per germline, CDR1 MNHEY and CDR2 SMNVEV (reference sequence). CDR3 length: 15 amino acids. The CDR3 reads CASPGPPGGRHGYTF. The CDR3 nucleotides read TGTGCCAGTCCCGGCCCCCCCGGGGGGCGGCATGGCTACACCTTC.

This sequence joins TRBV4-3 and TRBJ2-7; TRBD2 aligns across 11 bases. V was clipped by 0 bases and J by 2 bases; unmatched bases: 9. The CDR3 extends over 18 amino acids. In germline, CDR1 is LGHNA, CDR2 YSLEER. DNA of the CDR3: TGCGCCAGCAGCCAAGATCCTAGCGGGAGGACCGTTACCTACGAGCAGTACTTC. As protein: CASSQDPSGRTVTYEQYF.

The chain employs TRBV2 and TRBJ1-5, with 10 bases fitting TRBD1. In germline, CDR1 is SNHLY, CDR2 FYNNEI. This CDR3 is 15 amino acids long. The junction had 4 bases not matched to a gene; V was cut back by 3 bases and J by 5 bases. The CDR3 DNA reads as TGTGCCAGCAGTGATAGACAGGGGGCAGATCAGCCCCAGCATTTT. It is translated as CASSDRQGADQPQHF.

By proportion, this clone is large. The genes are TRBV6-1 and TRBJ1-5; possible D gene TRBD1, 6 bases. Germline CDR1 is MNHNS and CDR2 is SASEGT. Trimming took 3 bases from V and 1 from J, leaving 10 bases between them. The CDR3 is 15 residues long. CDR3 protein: CASSEVQGSNQPQHF. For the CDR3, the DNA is TGTGCCAGCAGTGAGGTCCAGGGGAGCAATCAGCCCCAGCATTTT.

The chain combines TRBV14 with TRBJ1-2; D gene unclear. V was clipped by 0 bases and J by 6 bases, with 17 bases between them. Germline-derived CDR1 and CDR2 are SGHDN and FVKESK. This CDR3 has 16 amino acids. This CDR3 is CASSQDTQSQVNGYTF. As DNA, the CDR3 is TGTGCCAGCAGCCAAGATACCCAGTCGCAGGTTAATGGCTACACCTTC.

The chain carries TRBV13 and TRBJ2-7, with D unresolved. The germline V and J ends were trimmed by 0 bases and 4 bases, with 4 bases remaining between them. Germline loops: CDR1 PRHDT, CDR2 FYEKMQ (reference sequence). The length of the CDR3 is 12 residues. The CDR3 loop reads CASSLGLYEQYF. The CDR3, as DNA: TGTGCCAGCAGCTTAGGTCTATACGAGCAGTACTTC.

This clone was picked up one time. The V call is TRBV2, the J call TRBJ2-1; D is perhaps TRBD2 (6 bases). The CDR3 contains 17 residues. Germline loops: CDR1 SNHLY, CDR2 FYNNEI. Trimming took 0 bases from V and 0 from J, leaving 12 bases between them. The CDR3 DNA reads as TGTGCCAGCAGTGAAGCGGCACTAGCTAGCTCCTACAATGAGCAGTTCTTC. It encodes CASSEAALASSYNEQFF.

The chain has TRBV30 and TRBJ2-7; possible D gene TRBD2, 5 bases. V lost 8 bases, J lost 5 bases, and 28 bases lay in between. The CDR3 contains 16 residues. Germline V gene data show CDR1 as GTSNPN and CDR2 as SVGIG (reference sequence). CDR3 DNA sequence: TGTGCCGGCCCCCACGGGGAGAATGAATTCTGCGACGAGCAGTACTTC. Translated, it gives CAGPHGENEFCDEQYF.

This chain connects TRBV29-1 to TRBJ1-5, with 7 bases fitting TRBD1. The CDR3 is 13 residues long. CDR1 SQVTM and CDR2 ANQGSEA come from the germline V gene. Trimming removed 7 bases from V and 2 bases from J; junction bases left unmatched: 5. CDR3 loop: CSAYDRGNQPQHF. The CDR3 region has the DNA TGCAGCGCCTACGACAGGGGCAATCAGCCCCAGCATTTT.

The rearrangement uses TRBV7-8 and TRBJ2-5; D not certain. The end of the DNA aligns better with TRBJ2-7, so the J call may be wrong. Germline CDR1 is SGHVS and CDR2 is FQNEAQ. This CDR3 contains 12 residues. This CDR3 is CASSPISYEQYF. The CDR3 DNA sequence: TGTGCCAGCAGCCCCATCTCCTACGAGCAGTACTTC.

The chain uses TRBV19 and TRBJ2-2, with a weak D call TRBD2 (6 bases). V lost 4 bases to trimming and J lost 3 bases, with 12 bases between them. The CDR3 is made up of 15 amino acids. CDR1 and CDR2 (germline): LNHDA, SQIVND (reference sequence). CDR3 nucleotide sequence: TGTGCCAGTAGTACCCAGCGGGTCTACACCGGGGAGCTGTTTTTT. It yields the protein CASSTQRVYTGELFF.

The CDR3 DNA is TGTGCCAGCAGTCTCGACCCCAGGTACGAGCAGTACTTC. Translating gives CASSLDPRYEQYF. This chain uses TRBV6-5 with TRBJ2-7; D remains unclear. The germline gives CDR1 MNHEY, CDR2 SVGAGI. This CDR3 comprises 13 residues. The V end was cut by 5 bases, the J end by 4 bases, with 12 bases between.

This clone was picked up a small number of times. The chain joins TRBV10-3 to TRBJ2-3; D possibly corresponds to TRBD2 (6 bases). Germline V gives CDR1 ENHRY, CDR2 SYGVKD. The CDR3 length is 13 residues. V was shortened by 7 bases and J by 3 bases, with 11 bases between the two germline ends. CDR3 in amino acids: CAIKSGDTDTQYF. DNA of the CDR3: TGTGCCATCAAGTCGGGGGATACAGATACGCAGTATTTT.